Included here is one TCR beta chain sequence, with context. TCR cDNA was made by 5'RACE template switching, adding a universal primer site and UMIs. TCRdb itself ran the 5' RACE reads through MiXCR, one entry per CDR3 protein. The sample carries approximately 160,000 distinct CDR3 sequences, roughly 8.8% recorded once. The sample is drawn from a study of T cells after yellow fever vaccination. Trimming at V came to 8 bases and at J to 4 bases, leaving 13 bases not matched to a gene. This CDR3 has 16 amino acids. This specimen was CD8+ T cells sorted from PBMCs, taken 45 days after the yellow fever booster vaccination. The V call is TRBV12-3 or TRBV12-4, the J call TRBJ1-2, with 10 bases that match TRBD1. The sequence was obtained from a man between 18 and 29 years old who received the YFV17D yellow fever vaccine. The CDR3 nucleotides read TGTGCCAGCTCTTTTCGGGACAGGGGCATTCCCTATGGCTACACCTTC. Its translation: CASSFRDRGIPYGYTF.